This T cell receptor (beta chain) was observed in a study of T cells in Graves' hyperthyroidism and ophthalmopathy. This clonotype was recorded once. What it binds is not known. This CDR3 spans 14 amino acids. Looked up from germline, CDR1 is SNHLY and CDR2 is FYNNEI. With V trimmed by 5 bases and J by 5 bases, 6 bases remained unmatched. The source material, RNA transcripts, was used to amplify TCR beta CDR3 regions. Initially, a first-round RT-PCR of the TCR CDR3 employed the HTBI primer set. TCRdb analysed the multiplex PCR reads with MiXCR anew, one entry per CDR3 protein. Here the sample spans 660,000 or so distinct CDR3 sequences, approximately 42% being singletons. Broader study findings: Blood also carried most thyroid clonotypes expanded above 0.001. Through a model of 13 V-J features, ophthalmopathy was separated from stable hyperthyroidism. Onset of ophthalmopathy came a median 6.5 months after the model predicted it.

Sample: peripheral blood or thyroid tissue (not recorded which). This sequence joins TRBV2 and TRBJ2-3, with 8 nucleotides matching TRBD2. This TCR was sampled from an adult man with Graves' disease, either hyperthyroidism or ophthalmopathy (not recorded which). CDR3 amino acids: CASSLTSGRDTQYF. The DNA of the CDR3 is TGTGCCAGCAGTCTAACTAGCGGACGAGATACGCAGTATTTT.